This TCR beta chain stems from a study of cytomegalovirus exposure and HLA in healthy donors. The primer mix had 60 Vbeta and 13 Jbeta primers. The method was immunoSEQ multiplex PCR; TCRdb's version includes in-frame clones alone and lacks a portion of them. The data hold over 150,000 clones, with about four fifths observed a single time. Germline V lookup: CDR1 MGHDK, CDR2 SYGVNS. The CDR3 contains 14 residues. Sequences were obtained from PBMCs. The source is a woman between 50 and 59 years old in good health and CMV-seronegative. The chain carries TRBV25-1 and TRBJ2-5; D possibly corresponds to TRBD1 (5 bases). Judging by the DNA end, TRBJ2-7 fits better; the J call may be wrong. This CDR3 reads CASRGDRSGYEQYF. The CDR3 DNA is TGTGCCAGCAGGGGCGACAGATCCGGCTACGAGCAGTACTTC.